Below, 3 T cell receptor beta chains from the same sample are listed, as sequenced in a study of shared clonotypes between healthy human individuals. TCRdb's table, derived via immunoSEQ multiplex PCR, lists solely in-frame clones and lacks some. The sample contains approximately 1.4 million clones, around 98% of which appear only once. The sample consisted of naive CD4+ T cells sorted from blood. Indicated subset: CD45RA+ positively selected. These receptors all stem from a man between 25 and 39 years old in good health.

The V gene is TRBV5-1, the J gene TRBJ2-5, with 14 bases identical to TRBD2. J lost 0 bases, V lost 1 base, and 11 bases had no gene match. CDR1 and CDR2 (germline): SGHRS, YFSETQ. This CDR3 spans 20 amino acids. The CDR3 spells CASSLSPTSGRGRNQETQYF. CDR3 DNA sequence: TGCGCCAGCAGCTTGAGTCCGACTAGCGGGAGGGGAAGGAACCAAGAGACCCAGTACTTC.

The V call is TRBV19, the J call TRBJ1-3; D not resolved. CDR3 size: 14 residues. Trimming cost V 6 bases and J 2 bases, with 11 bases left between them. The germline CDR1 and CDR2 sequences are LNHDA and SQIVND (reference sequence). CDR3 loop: CASSLFGTGNTIYF. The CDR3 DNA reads TGTGCCAGTAGCCTTTTCGGGACTGGAAACACCATATATTTT.

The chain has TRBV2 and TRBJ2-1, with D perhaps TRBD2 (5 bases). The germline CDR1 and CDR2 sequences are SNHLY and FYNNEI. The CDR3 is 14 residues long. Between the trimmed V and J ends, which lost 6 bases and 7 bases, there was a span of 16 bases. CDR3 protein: CASRDSPGRNEQFF. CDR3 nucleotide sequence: TGTGCCAGCAGGGACTCCCCTGGCCGAAATGAGCAGTTCTTC.